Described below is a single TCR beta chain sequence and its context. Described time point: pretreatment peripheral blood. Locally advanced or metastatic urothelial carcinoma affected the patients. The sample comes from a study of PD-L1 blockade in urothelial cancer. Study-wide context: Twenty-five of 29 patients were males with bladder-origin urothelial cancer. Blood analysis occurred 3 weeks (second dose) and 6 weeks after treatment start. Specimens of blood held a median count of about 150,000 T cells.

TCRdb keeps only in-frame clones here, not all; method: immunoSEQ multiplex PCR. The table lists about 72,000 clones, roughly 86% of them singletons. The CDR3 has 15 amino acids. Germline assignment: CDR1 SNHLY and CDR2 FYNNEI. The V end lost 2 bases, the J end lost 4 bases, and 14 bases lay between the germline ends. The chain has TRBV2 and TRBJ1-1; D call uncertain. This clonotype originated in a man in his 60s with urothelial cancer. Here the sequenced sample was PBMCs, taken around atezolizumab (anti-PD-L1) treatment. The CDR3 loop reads CASSESRGPATEAFF. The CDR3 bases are TGTGCCAGCAGTGAATCACGGGGTCCGGCCACTGAAGCTTTCTTT.